Listed here are 2 T cell receptor beta chains from one sample, sequenced in a study of blood T cell repertoires in COVID-19. Libraries were prepared by immunoSEQ multiplex PCR; TCRdb keeps only in-frame clonotypes and omits some of them. The profile covers fewer than 15,000 clones, with over 75% appearing a single time and around 30% taken by the ten largest. The sample taken for sequencing was peripheral blood. Receptors were obtained from a human donor in a cohort sampled during active COVID-19.

This clone is medium-sized (0.01 to 0.1%). The rearrangement links TRBV27 to TRBJ2-3; TRBD1 matches at 9 bases. With V trimmed by 5 bases and J by 6 bases, 6 bases remained unmatched. This CDR3 spans 14 amino acids. Germline CDR1 reads MNHEY; CDR2 reads SMNVEV (reference sequence). This CDR3 is CASSQQGAEDTQYF. CDR3 nucleotide sequence: TGTGCCAGCAGTCAACAGGGGGCGGAGGATACGCAGTATTTT.

The chain is built from TRBV28 and TRBJ2-2; no clear D. The germline V and J ends were trimmed by 3 bases and 7 bases, with 6 bases remaining between them. The CDR3 is 12 amino acids. Germline V gene lookup returns CDR1 MDHEN and CDR2 SYDVKM. CDR3 sequence reads: CASSLGVGELFF. In nucleotides, the CDR3 is TGTGCCAGCAGTTTGGGCGTCGGGGAGCTGTTTTTT.